This T cell receptor (beta chain) originates from a study of T cells expressing NK-cell markers. Study information: Eight donors were sequenced, seven testing HCMV-seropositive and one testing seronegative. Study conclusions and caveats: Topping the CD3+CD56-NKG2C+ fraction as well were these clonotypes, in a few donors. HCMV specificity of expanded NKG2C+ T cell clones remained unclear.

Of note for this clonotype: Antigen specificity is unknown.

The CDR3 runs 15 residues. TCR beta libraries carry UMIs added by 5'RACE template switching. Reanalyzing the 5' RACE reads, TCRdb keeps one entry per CDR3 protein, without DNA. Its clone listing holds about 440,000 distinct CDR3 sequences. The sample comprised blood T cells: a sorted CD56 or NKG2C T cell subset, CD4+ or CD8+ T cells, or bulk PBMC T cells (not recorded which). The rearrangement uses TRBV12-3 or TRBV12-4 and TRBJ2-2; TCRdb selects TRBD1, and the lack of DNA leaves this call unchecked. This clonotype was obtained from a woman between 18 and 70 years old in good health. CDR3 sequence: CASSLRGDGTGELFF.